The 19 T cell receptor beta chains given below trace back to one sample, sequenced in a study of read filtering for tumor transcriptome and immune sequencing. Molecular barcoded adaptors covering alpha/delta and beta/gamma chains were used on roughly 400 ng RNA. From the reads, TCRdb called clonotypes with MiXCR, one entry per CDR3 protein. Of over 80,000 distinct CDR3 sequences in the sample, 9% to 15% were seen once. The sequenced material came from a population of CD138-negative cells sorted from bone marrow. Receptors were obtained from a donor at least 40 years old with multiple myeloma.

This clonotype came up many times. A read error may produce the germline difference seen at one junction end. The gene calls are TRBV2 and TRBJ2-1; 8 bases are a match to TRBD2. This CDR3 is 17 amino acids long. Germline values: CDR1 SNHLY, CDR2 FYNNEI. The CDR3 loop is CASSPLAGGSSYNEQSF. The CDR3 DNA follows: TGTGCCAGCAGCCCCCTAGCGGGCGGAAGCTCCTACAATGAGCAGTCCTTC. Based on the CDR3 plus reference TRBV2 and TRBJ2-1, the full variable domain is EPEVTQTPSHQVTQMGQEVILRCVPISNHLYFYWYRQILGQKVEFLVSFYNNEISEKSEIFDDQFSVERPDGSNFTLKIRSTKLEDSAMYFCASSPLAGGSSYNEQSFGPGTRLTVL.

As regards this clonotype: The junction departs from the called germline gene at one end, perhaps through a read error. This chain uses TRBV6-6 with TRBJ2-3; perhaps TRBD1 as D (7 bases). The germline V gene has CDR1 MNHNY and CDR2 SVGAGI (reference sequence). The CDR3 has 16 amino acids. This chain's CDR3 is CASSPPGGGPTGTQYF. DNA of the CDR3: TGTGCCAGCAGCCCCCCCGGAGGGGGCCCCACAGGTACGCAGTATTTT.

In regard to this clonotype: This may arise from a read error, as a much more abundant clone is one base away. The rearrangement uses TRBV28 and TRBJ2-5; D possibly corresponds to TRBD2 (6 bases). The CDR3 sequence is 13 residues long. Germline V lookup: CDR1 MDHEN, CDR2 SYDVKM. In nucleotides, the CDR3 is TGTGCCCGCAGTAAGCGGGTTAGGGAGACCCAGTACTTC. Translation gives CARSKRVRETQYF.

At least ten counts were recorded for this clonotype. The CDR3 region is CASSLDLYNEQFF. The DNA of the CDR3 is TGTGCCAGCAGCTTAGATCTATACAATGAGCAGTTCTTC. This chain uses TRBV11-2 with TRBJ2-1; no definite D call. V was cut by 0 bases and J by 4 bases, with 4 bases left in between. Germline CDR1 reads SGHAT; CDR2 reads FQNNGV. CDR3 length: 13 residues. The whole variable domain, remainder taken from reference TRBV11-2 and TRBJ2-1, is EAGVAQSPRYKIIEKRQSVAFWCNPISGHATLYWYQQILGQGPKLLIQFQNNGVVDDSQLPKDRFSAERLKGVDSTLKIQPAKLEDSAVYLCASSLDLYNEQFFGPGTRLTVL.

This clonotype has at least ten counts. The gene calls are TRBV7-8 and TRBJ2-1; 11 bases agree with TRBD1. Trimming cost V 5 bases and J 7 bases; bases outside gene matches: 16. This CDR3 is built from 18 residues. Per germline, CDR1 SGHVS and CDR2 FQNEAQ. The CDR3 bases are TGTGCCAGCAGCCACACTGCCGGACAGGGGGCGTCCTTGAATGAGCAGTTCTTC. This gives the protein CASSHTAGQGASLNEQFF.

This clonotype was counted at least ten times. The chain couples TRBV5-1 to TRBJ2-1; no clear D gene. Germline-derived CDR1 and CDR2 are SGHRS and YFSETQ. Trimming pared 4 bases from V and 1 base from J, leaving 12 bases between. The CDR3 contains 15 residues. The CDR3 reads CASSLWTDSYNEQFF. The CDR3 bases are TGCGCCAGCAGCCTCTGGACCGATTCCTACAATGAGCAGTTCTTC.

This clonotype was seen at least ten times. The chain employs TRBV11-3 and TRBJ1-1; D call uncertain. Per the germline V gene, CDR1 is SGHNT and CDR2 is YENEEA. The CDR3 covers 13 residues. V was shortened by 4 bases and J by 6 bases, with 12 bases between the two germline ends. DNA for the CDR3: TGTGCCAGCAGCTGGGGTGGCGGAGCTGAAGCTTTCTTT. Translated: CASSWGGGAEAFF.

This clonotype was observed many times. The rearrangement joins TRBV5-1 to TRBJ1-1, with unresolved D. Germline-derived CDR1 and CDR2 are SGHRS and YFSETQ. The V gene lost 5 bases and the J gene lost 1 base, with 12 bases spanning the gap. The CDR3 is 14 amino acids. The CDR3: CASRVGRSNTEAFF. The CDR3, as DNA: TGCGCCAGCAGGGTGGGCAGGTCGAACACTGAAGCTTTCTTT.

This clonotype was detected many times. The chain joins TRBV5-1 to TRBJ1-1; D not resolved. Germline lookup yields CDR1 SGHRS and CDR2 YFSETQ. There are 14 residues in the CDR3. V lost 4 bases and J 1 base, leaving 11 bases between the germline ends. CDR3 in amino acids: CASSGRTANTEAFF. CDR3 sequence (DNA): TGCGCCAGCAGCGGCCGGACGGCGAACACTGAAGCTTTCTTT.

There are many counts of this clonotype. The CDR3 spells CASSGPGTSFSNTGELFF. CDR3 DNA sequence: TGTGCCAGCAGCGGACCCGGGACTAGCTTCTCGAACACCGGGGAGCTGTTTTTT. The gene calls are TRBV11-2 and TRBJ2-2, with TRBD2 matching over 9 bases. Germline lookup yields CDR1 SGHAT and CDR2 FQNNGV. The CDR3 is 18 amino acids. V was pared by 5 bases and J by 0 bases, with 10 bases of the junction left unmatched.

With regard to this clonotype: A read error may be the cause here, since a much bigger clone is one base away. The chain combines TRBV28 with TRBJ2-3; D possibly matches TRBD1 or TRBD2 (6 bases each). CDR3 length equals 14 residues. Per germline, CDR1 MDHEN and CDR2 SYDVKM. Trimming removed 6 bases from V and 6 bases from J, with 16 bases in between. In DNA form, the CDR3 reads TGTGCCAGCAGAGGTCACACGGGGGCCGATACGCAGTATTTT. Amino acids: CASRGHTGADTQYF.

This clonotype was seen ten or more times. This chain connects TRBV5-1 to TRBJ2-2; TRBD1 aligns across 11 bases. V trimming: 7 bases; J trimming: 3 bases; junction bases outside the gene matches: 2. There are 14 residues in the CDR3. CDR1 is SGHRS, CDR2 YFSETQ, per germline. The CDR3 coding sequence is TGCGCCAGCGGACAGGGGGCCGACACCGGGGAGCTGTTTTTT. This translates into CASGQGADTGELFF.

This clonotype was counted ten times or more. This chain joins TRBV3-1 and TRBJ1-1; TRBD1 is a possible D gene (5 bases). CDR1 and CDR2 from the germline V gene are LGHDT and YNNKEL (reference sequence). V was trimmed by 3 bases and J by 0 bases, leaving 8 bases between them. The CDR3 loop spans 14 amino acids. The CDR3: CASSQGVMNTEAFF. The CDR3 coding sequence is TGTGCCAGCAGCCAGGGGGTAATGAACACTGAAGCTTTCTTT.

The table lists this clonotype with a few counts. One end of the junction fails to match germline, which may point to a read error. The V call is TRBV6-2 or TRBV6-3, the J call TRBJ2-5; TRBD1 or TRBD2 may be the D gene (6 bases each). This CDR3 has 14 residues. The V gene's germline CDR1 is MNHEY and CDR2 SVGEGT. The CDR3 is CACSRGALEETQYF. The CDR3 nucleotides are TGTGCCTGCAGTAGGGGGGCACTTGAAGAGACCCAGTACTTC.

Ten or more counts support this clonotype. The J gene is TRBJ2-5, the V gene TRBV11-3, with 14 bases identical to TRBD2. CDR3 length: 15 amino acids. V lost 4 bases, J lost 5 bases, and 3 bases stayed unmatched. The germline V gene encodes CDR1 SGHNT and CDR2 YENEEA. The CDR3 DNA sequence: TGTGCCAGCAGCTCGGGACTAGCGGGAGATGAGACCCAGTACTTC. As protein: CASSSGLAGDETQYF.

There are many counts of this clonotype. The chain carries TRBV20-1 and TRBJ2-7; TRBD2 agrees at 10 bases. The germline V gene has CDR1 DFQATT and CDR2 SNEGSKA (reference sequence). J gave up 6 bases and V 3 bases, and 5 bases lay outside the gene matches. CDR3 length: 13 amino acids. CDR3 coding DNA: TGCAGTGCTAGCCCTAGCGGGAGACCCGAGCAGTACTTC. It encodes CSASPSGRPEQYF.

This clonotype was found many times. The V and J genes are TRBV7-2 and TRBJ2-2, with D unclear. Germline V gene lookup returns CDR1 SGHTA and CDR2 FQGNSA. V was pared by 1 base and J by 4 bases, with 7 bases between. This CDR3 has 14 amino acids. CDR3 protein: CASSLGFRTGELFF. For the CDR3, the DNA is TGTGCCAGCAGCTTAGGTTTTCGCACCGGGGAGCTGTTTTTT. Together with reference TRBV7-2 and TRBJ2-2, the CDR3 gives the full variable domain: GAGVSQSPSNKVTEKGKDVELRCDPISGHTALYWYRQSLGQGLEFLIYFQGNSAPDKSGLPSDRFSAERTGGSVSTLTIQRTQQEDSAVYLCASSLGFRTGELFFGEGSRLTVL.

The sample holds many counts of this clonotype. The chain employs TRBV7-8 and TRBJ2-7, with 7 nucleotides matching TRBD1. Germline V gene data show CDR1 as SGHVS and CDR2 as FQNEAQ. Trimming took 5 bases from V and 2 from J; bases not matched to a gene: 6. This CDR3 has 14 residues. In DNA, the CDR3 is TGTGCCAGCAGCCAATGGGACAGTCCCTACGAGCAGTACTTC. As protein: CASSQWDSPYEQYF.

There are many counts of this clonotype. The chain has TRBV28 and TRBJ2-3; D is undetermined. The CDR3 contains 16 residues. Trimming took 4 bases from V and 8 from J, leaving 22 bases between them. Germline assignment: CDR1 MDHEN and CDR2 SYDVKM. CDR3 region: CASSSWGRVEDGTQYF. For the CDR3, the DNA is TGTGCCAGCAGTTCGTGGGGTCGAGTGGAAGATGGTACGCAGTATTTT.